This paragraph reports one T cell receptor beta chain. This clonotype was seen only a few times. Its cognate antigen has yet to be identified. No base quality values were provided; no much bigger clone lies one nucleotide off. This entry belongs to a study of T cells in Graves' hyperthyroidism and ophthalmopathy (dated by TCRdb to between 2018 and 2021). About the full investigation: Peripheral blood was sampled at the time of initial diagnosis, prior to any treatment. TCR V-J signatures able to tell the groups apart were searched for in a discovery cohort of 100 patients, of whom more than 40 had Graves' ophthalmopathy and about 60 had stable Graves' hyperthyroidism. Prospective prediction of ophthalmopathy was tested in an independent validation cohort consisting of fewer than 20 hyperthyroidism patients and around 16 patients who later progressed to ophthalmopathy. The approximately 98 discovery patients were randomly divided into training and test sets at a 7:3 ratio. The study also compared thyroid tissue and blood T-cell repertoires from several Graves' hyperthyroidism patients. Following sampling, methimazole starting at 30 mg daily was given to hyperthyroidism patients, and high-dose intravenous methylprednisolone was given to ophthalmopathy patients. The paper describes TCR Vbeta CDR3 sequencing of 140 or so peripheral blood samples, made up of 40 to 45 ophthalmopathy patients, approximately 73 hyperthyroidism patients and approximately 17 progressor patients.

The cysteine opens and the phenylalanine closes a CDR3 of 15 amino acids. Of the read, only the CDR3 DNA is kept; its 45 bases are in frame from base 1. According to the germline V gene, CDR1 reads LGHNA and CDR2 reads YSLEER. Trimming costs V 0 bases and J 3 bases, and their ends lie 11 bases apart. The TCR beta CDR3 regions were amplified from the RNA transcripts. A first-round RT-PCR of the TCR CDR3 used the HTBI primer set with the Qiagen OneStep RT-PCR kit. The libraries were constructed in a second round of multiplex PCR and then size-selected and purified. Paired-end sequencing of the libraries was performed with 100 bp reads on an Illumina HiSeq2000. Per the source publication's procedure: SOAPnuke was used to process the raw data, with reads discarded if the reads contained adapters or uncalled bases, had a mean Phred below 15, or lacked an exact constant-primer or identifier match. COPE v1.2.5 was used to merge high-quality paired reads, and clonotypes were defined as unique nucleotide sequences. MiTCR v1.1 was used to align the clonotypes against IMGT TRBV, TRBD and TRBJ reference segments. The analysis was restricted to V-J combinations with a frequency above 0.0001, which together covered 99.2% of the repertoires. The TCS score was defined as the ratio of F50 (clonal expansion) to E x V (chaos), calculated using BLOSUM62-based TCRdist between CDR3 peptides within each V-J. Welch's t-statistics and random forest reduced some 510 V-J features to under 15, which were used in a naive Bayes classifier (R e1071). The Morisita-Horn index was used to measure how similar the thyroid and blood repertoires were. Using fastp trimming at Q25 and MiXCR clonotype assembly, TCRdb reanalyzed the public sequencing data and kept in-frame beta chains. Every CDR3 protein is listed once, alongside the most common genes and DNA of its rows. The V and J calls come from TCRdb's annotation, not from the publication. This sample comprises hundreds of thousands of distinct CDR3 sequences, around 40% of them detected only once. Of the sample, more than 25% is held by the ten largest clones.

On the study overall, not on this receptor specifically: In validation, the model predicted progression to ophthalmopathy with over 65% sensitivity and 72% to 85% specificity, a median of about 6 months before onset. Most expanded thyroid clonotypes (frequency above 0.001) were also found in blood, which suggests that blood repertoires may mirror thyroid immune responses. Ophthalmopathy was separated from stable hyperthyroidism by a 13 V-J signature model, with about 88% sensitivity and 81% to 82% specificity obtained in cross-validation and 80%/75% obtained in testing. No statistical method was used to set the sample size in advance, and investigators knew the group allocation.

Stable Graves' hyperthyroidism was defined as no progression to ophthalmopathy during 18 months of follow-up. The hyperthyroidism patients were between 18 and 65 years old and newly diagnosed, with a disease duration of less than 2 months. Any patient with an uncontrolled infection, another autoimmune disease, pregnancy or lactation was excluded. Diagnoses were established on the basis of clinical symptoms, serum thyroxine and TRAb, thyroid ultrasound, and orbital computed tomography. PBMCs were isolated from 10 ml of fresh peripheral blood by Ficoll-Paque density gradient centrifugation. Trizol reagent was used to extract total RNA, and RNA quality was then checked on an Agilent 2100 Bioanalyzer.

The sample was blood. Rearrangement joined TRBV4-3 to TRBJ1-2, with the D gene too uncertain to name. The clonotype comes from a woman between 35 and 50 years old with Graves' hyperthyroidism. The DNA sequence is TGCGCCAGCAGCCAAGATCCGAGACCCCACTATGGCTACACCTTC. Translated, this is CASSQDPRPHYGYTF.